This record looks at one T cell receptor (beta chain) sequence and its context. This clonotype was detected ten times or more. Its binding antigen is unknown. No per-base quality is available; no much larger clone lies one base away. Stable Graves' hyperthyroidism was defined as no progression to ophthalmopathy during 18 months of follow-up. Hyperthyroidism patients were newly diagnosed, with disease duration under 2 months, and aged 18 to 65 years. The study excluded patients with uncontrolled infections, other autoimmune diseases, pregnancy or lactation. Clinical symptoms, serum thyroxine and TRAb, thyroid ultrasound, and orbital computed tomography formed the basis for the diagnoses. PBMCs were isolated from about 9.2 ml of fresh peripheral blood by Ficoll-Paque density gradient centrifugation. Total RNA was extracted with Trizol reagent, and quality was checked on an Agilent 2100 Bioanalyzer. TCR beta CDR3 regions were amplified from RNA transcripts. For the first round of RT-PCR on the TCR CDR3, the HTBI primer set was used together with the Qiagen OneStep RT-PCR kit. The libraries were constructed in a second round of multiplex PCR and then size-selected and purified. Libraries were sequenced paired-end with 100 bp reads on an Illumina HiSeq2000. In the original analysis: SOAPnuke was used to process the raw data, throwing out any read that contained adapters or uncalled bases, had a mean Phred below 15, or lacked an exact constant-primer or identifier match. High-quality paired reads were merged using COPE v1.2.5, and each unique nucleotide sequence was defined as a clonotype. Clonotypes were aligned to IMGT TRBV, TRBD and TRBJ reference segments using MiTCR v1.1. The analysis was restricted to V-J combinations with a frequency above 0.0001, which together covered about 99% of the repertoires. A TCS score was defined as the ratio between F50 (clonal expansion) and ExV (chaos), using BLOSUM62-based TCRdist between CDR3 peptides within each V-J. Welch's t-statistics and random forest reduced around 520 V-J features to 10 to 15, which were used in a naive Bayes classifier (R e1071). Through fastp at Q25 and MiXCR, TCRdb rebuilt clones from the public reads, retaining in-frame beta chains. Rows with a matching CDR3 protein are joined into one entry that keeps the most common DNA and genes. The V and J calls and clone size come from TCRdb's table, not from the authors' own analysis. In all, the sample holds about 690,000 distinct CDR3 sequences, and 15% to 20% of those were seen once. 15% of the sample lies in the top ten.

This sample is part of a study of T cells in Graves' hyperthyroidism and ophthalmopathy (dated by TCRdb to between 2017 and 2020). About the study as a whole: Peripheral blood samples were taken at initial diagnosis, before any treatment was given. Prospective prediction of ophthalmopathy was tested in an independent validation cohort of some 20 hyperthyroidism patients and 15 to 17 patients who later progressed to ophthalmopathy. The study also compared thyroid tissue and blood T-cell repertoires from more than 5 Graves' hyperthyroidism patients. TCR V-J signatures able to tell the groups apart were searched for in a discovery cohort of 100 or so patients, of whom 43 had Graves' ophthalmopathy and roughly 59 had stable Graves' hyperthyroidism. TCR Vbeta CDR3 sequencing of 120 to 150 peripheral blood samples (around 45 ophthalmopathy, roughly 72 hyperthyroidism and some 17 progressor patients) is reported in the paper. The roughly 94 discovery patients were randomly divided into training and test sets at a 7:3 ratio. After blood sampling, hyperthyroidism patients were treated with methimazole at a starting dose of 30 mg daily, and ophthalmopathy patients were treated with high-dose intravenous methylprednisolone.

Here is what the overall study found, with its caveats: Sample size was not statistically predetermined, and blinding of investigators to group allocation was not performed. Most expanded thyroid clonotypes (frequency above 0.001) were also detected in blood, suggesting blood repertoires may reflect thyroid immune responses. A model built on a 13 V-J signature distinguished ophthalmopathy from stable hyperthyroidism, reaching around 90% sensitivity and under 84% specificity in cross-validation and 80%/75% in testing. In validation, progression to ophthalmopathy was predicted by the model with around 71% sensitivity and about 72% specificity, a median of 6.5 months before onset.

The source is a man in his forties or fifties with Graves' hyperthyroidism. Sequences were obtained from blood.

The base sequence is TGCAGTGCTAGTCCCCGGACAGTTTCCAATCAGCCCCAGCATTTT. It codes for CSASPRTVSNQPQHF. Rearrangement joined TRBV20-1 to TRBJ1-5; the D gene is possibly TRBD1, with 6 bases matching. V drops 3 bases and J drops 3 bases, leaving 15 bases in between. Sequences DFQATT (CDR1) and SNEGSKA (CDR2) are obtained from the germline V gene (reference sequence). The CDR3 goes from the cysteine to the phenylalanine over 15 residues. Here the CDR3 DNA is all that survives: 45 bases in frame from base 1.